The 11 T cell receptor beta chains reported below all come from one sample, sequenced in a study of T-cell reconstitution after alpha-beta-depleted transplantation in children. Unique molecular identifiers were incorporated when the TCRbeta library was constructed. TCRdb processed the PCR reads anew with MiXCR; each CDR3 protein has one entry. The sample has a few hundred thousand distinct CDR3 sequences; approximately 12% are singletons. The material sequenced was PBMCs, taken from the stem cell graft. Every receptor here comes from a human donor who donated a stem cell graft to a child with Fanconi anemia.

A few counts support this clonotype. The J gene is TRBJ1-5, the V gene TRBV7-2; D is uncertain. The ends were cut back, 5 bases at V and 7 bases at J, with 15 bases in the middle. CDR1 and CDR2 from the germline V gene are SGHTA and FQGNSA. The CDR3 runs to 14 residues. The CDR3 DNA reads TGTGCCAGCAGCCCCATCACAGATAAGCAGCCCCAGCATTTT. Residues: CASSPITDKQPQHF.

This clonotype was observed a few times. The chain combines TRBV12-3 or TRBV12-4 with TRBJ1-1; the D gene is possibly TRBD1 (5 bases). CDR3 length equals 15 residues. V was pared by 7 bases and J by 3 bases, with 18 bases between. The chain's CDR3 is CASIVEGSQYTEAFF. The CDR3 nucleotides read TGTGCCAGCATCGTAGAGGGGTCCCAGTACACTGAAGCTTTCTTT.

This clonotype was detected many times. The chain uses TRBV6-2 or TRBV6-3 and TRBJ1-2; 7 nucleotides align to TRBD1. V lost 6 bases, J lost 6 bases, and 10 bases stayed unmatched. CDR3 length: 14 amino acids. Per the germline V gene, CDR1 is MNHEY and CDR2 is SVGEGT. This chain's CDR3 is CASRRTGLGDGYTF. CDR3 DNA: TGTGCCAGCAGACGGACAGGCCTTGGCGATGGCTACACCTTC.

In its sample, this clonotype was seen many times. The chain employs TRBV20-1 and TRBJ1-1; a possible D gene is TRBD1 (5 bases). This CDR3 has 15 amino acids. The V and J ends lost 6 bases and 5 bases respectively, with 22 bases between them. Germline CDR1 and CDR2: DFQATT and SNEGSKA (reference sequence). The CDR3: CSANAFGGGRTEAFF. In DNA form, the CDR3 reads TGCAGTGCAAACGCTTTTGGGGGTGGGAGGACTGAAGCTTTCTTT.

There are a few counts of this clonotype. The V and J genes are TRBV12-3 or TRBV12-4 and TRBJ1-5; 8 nucleotides align to TRBD1. Trimming at V came to 4 bases and at J to 3 bases, leaving 5 bases not matched to a gene. The CDR3 is 15 amino acids. The CDR3 DNA is TGTGCCAGCAGTTCCGACAGGGGTTTCAATCAGCCCCAGCATTTT. Protein product: CASSSDRGFNQPQHF.

This clonotype has a handful of counts. This sequence joins TRBV12-5 and TRBJ1-1, with no clear D. V dropped 6 bases and J dropped 3 bases, with 8 bases sitting between them. The length of the CDR3 is 12 residues. Looked up from germline, CDR1 is LGHNT and CDR2 is FRNRAP. The CDR3: CASGLEDTEAFF. CDR3 DNA: TGTGCTAGTGGCCTGGAGGACACTGAAGCTTTCTTT.

V gene TRBV11-2 combines with J gene TRBJ2-3, with TRBD2 identical over 7 bases. The CDR3 loop spans 14 amino acids. Germline V gene lookup returns CDR1 SGHAT and CDR2 FQNNGV. The J segment lost 5 bases and the V segment lost 3 bases, leaving 5 bases of the junction unmatched. The CDR3 nucleotides are TGTGCCAGCAGCTTGGGGGGGTTGGTAGATACGCAGTATTTT. Translation: CASSLGGLVDTQYF.

In this sample, this clonotype turned up a few times. The chain employs TRBV20-1 and TRBJ2-3, with D perhaps TRBD2 (6 bases). The germline CDR1 and CDR2 sequences are DFQATT and SNEGSKA (reference sequence). The CDR3 contains 15 residues. Trimming removed 0 bases from V and 8 bases from J, with 18 bases in between. CDR3 sequence: CSARDTAGTQGTQYF. DNA for the CDR3: TGCAGTGCTAGAGATACCGCGGGGACGCAGGGTACGCAGTATTTT.

There are a few counts of this clonotype. The rearrangement joins TRBV2 to TRBJ2-2, with 10 positions matching TRBD2. The CDR3 has 17 residues. V shed 8 bases and J 2 bases; nucleotides not matched to a gene: 11. Germline V gene data show CDR1 as SNHLY and CDR2 as FYNNEI. CDR3 in amino acids: CASRSSLAGVNTGELFF. For the CDR3, the DNA is TGTGCCAGCCGAAGCTCCCTAGCGGGGGTTAACACCGGGGAGCTGTTTTTT.

The table lists this clonotype with a few counts. This chain's CDR3 is CSARDKMLGNTIYF. DNA for the CDR3: TGCAGTGCTAGAGATAAAATGCTTGGAAACACCATATATTTT. The gene calls are TRBV20-1 and TRBJ1-3; no clear D. Trimming took 0 bases from V and 3 from J, leaving 9 bases between them. There are 14 residues in the CDR3. Germline V gives CDR1 DFQATT, CDR2 SNEGSKA (reference sequence).

This clonotype was seen many times. The chain is built from TRBV2 and TRBJ2-1; unclear D gene. The CDR3 sequence is 13 residues long. From germline, CDR1 is SNHLY and CDR2 FYNNEI. The V end lost 11 bases, the J end lost 1 base, and 12 bases lay between the germline ends. As DNA, the CDR3 is TGTGCCCAAGGAAGTTTTTCCTACAATGAGCAGTTCTTC. Amino acids: CAQGSFSYNEQFF.